This T cell receptor (beta chain) originates from a study of molecular identifiers for immune sequencing clone quantification. The study's findings and limits: The study found clones above 20 RNA copies held over 98% of effector molecules and under 1% in naive cells.

V lost 4 bases to trimming and J lost 4 bases; unmatched junction nucleotides: 7. Germline CDR1 and CDR2: SQVTM and ANQGSEA. The CDR3 runs 15 residues. A note on this clonotype: Its antigen is not identified.

TCRdb redid the calling of the PCR reads with MiXCR, one entry per CDR3 protein. The sample consists of tens of thousands of distinct CDR3 sequences, 15% to 20% of them appearing once. With RNA at 10%, 30% or 50%, naive CD8 libraries came from around 20,000 to 1,000,000 sorted cells. Based on a CD8+CD4-CCR7+CD45RA+ profile, naive CD8 T cells were sorted. The sequenced material came from naive CD8+ T cells from blood, with Jurkat cell RNA spiked in. Subset described: FACS-sorted CD8+CD4-CCR7+CD45RA+ naive T cells. This clonotype was sampled from a human donor in good health. Some libraries in this study had Jurkat cell RNA spiked in. The V call is TRBV29-1, the J call TRBJ2-1; TRBD1 matches at 10 bases. The CDR3: CSVVKSGQGYNEQFF. DNA for the CDR3: TGCAGCGTTGTAAAGTCGGGACAGGGGTACAATGAGCAGTTCTTC.